Shown below are 3 T cell receptor beta chains from a single sample sequenced in a study of cytomegalovirus exposure and HLA in healthy donors. PCR primers comprised 60 Vbeta and 13 Jbeta primers. Profiling relied on immunoSEQ multiplex PCR, and the TCRdb table lists in-frame clones only, not all of them. The table has roughly 200,000 clones, approximately 9.5% seen once. Sequencing used PBMCs. The receptors originated from a woman under 40 in good health and CMV-seropositive.

This clone has only a few counts. The chain combines TRBV27 with TRBJ2-7; 7 bases match TRBD2. Germline V gene lookup returns CDR1 MNHEY and CDR2 SMNVEV (reference sequence). Unmatched junction bases numbered 4, after V lost 6 bases and J lost 2 bases. There are 13 residues in the CDR3. CDR3 sequence (DNA): TGTGCCAGCAGCCAGGGAGGGACCTACGAGCAGTACTTC. Its protein is CASSQGGTYEQYF.

A few counts support this clone. The rearrangement links TRBV19 to TRBJ2-1; 7 nucleotides agree with TRBD2. CDR1 is LNHDA and CDR2 is SQIVND in the germline V gene (reference sequence). With V trimmed by 7 bases and J by 5 bases, 2 bases remained unmatched. The CDR3 length is 12 residues. CDR3 amino acids: CASNLADNEQFF. The CDR3 DNA follows: TGTGCCAGTAACCTAGCGGACAATGAGCAGTTCTTC.

This clone has more than one count but fewer than ten. The chain recombines TRBV5-1 with TRBJ2-7; 8 bases agree with TRBD1. Trimming cost V 4 bases and J 5 bases; bases outside gene matches: 11. The CDR3 is made up of 15 amino acids. Germline CDR1 SGHRS, CDR2 YFSETQ. The CDR3 nucleotides are TGCGCCAGCAGCGTCAGAGGACAGGGAACAGACGAGCAGTACTTC. Protein sequence: CASSVRGQGTDEQYF.